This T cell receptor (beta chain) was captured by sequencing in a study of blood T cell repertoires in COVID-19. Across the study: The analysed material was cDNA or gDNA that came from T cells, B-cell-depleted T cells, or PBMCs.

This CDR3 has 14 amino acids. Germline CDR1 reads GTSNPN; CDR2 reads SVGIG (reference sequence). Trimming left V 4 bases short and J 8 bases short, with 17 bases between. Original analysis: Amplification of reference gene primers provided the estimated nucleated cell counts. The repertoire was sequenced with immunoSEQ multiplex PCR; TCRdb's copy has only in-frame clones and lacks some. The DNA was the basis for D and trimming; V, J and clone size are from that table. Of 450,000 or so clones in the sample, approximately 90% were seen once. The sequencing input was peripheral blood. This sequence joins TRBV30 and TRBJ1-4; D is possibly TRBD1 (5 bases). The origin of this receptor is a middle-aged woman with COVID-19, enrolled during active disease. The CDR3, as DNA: TGTGCCTGGAACCGGGGCAGGGCGGGGGAAAAACTGTTTTTT. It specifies CAWNRGRAGEKLFF.